Given below is one TCR beta chain in context. The data originate from a study of blood T cell repertoires in COVID-19. Trimming left V 3 bases short and J 0 bases short, with 12 bases between. The CDR3 loop spans 17 amino acids. Looked up from germline, CDR1 is MNHEY and CDR2 is SMNVEV (reference sequence). Profiling relied on immunoSEQ multiplex PCR, and the TCRdb table lists in-frame clones only, not all of them. Here the sample spans 200,000 to 250,000 clones, more than 80% being singletons. Material for sequencing was PBMCs or T cells enriched from blood (not recorded which). The source of this sequence is a man aged 55 to 70 who had recovered from COVID-19. This chain connects TRBV27 to TRBJ1-6, with D possibly TRBD1 on 6 matching bases. CDR3 coding DNA: TGTGCCAGCAGTTTTGAACAGGGAAGCTCCTATAATTCACCCCTCCACTTT. Its translation: CASSFEQGSSYNSPLHF.